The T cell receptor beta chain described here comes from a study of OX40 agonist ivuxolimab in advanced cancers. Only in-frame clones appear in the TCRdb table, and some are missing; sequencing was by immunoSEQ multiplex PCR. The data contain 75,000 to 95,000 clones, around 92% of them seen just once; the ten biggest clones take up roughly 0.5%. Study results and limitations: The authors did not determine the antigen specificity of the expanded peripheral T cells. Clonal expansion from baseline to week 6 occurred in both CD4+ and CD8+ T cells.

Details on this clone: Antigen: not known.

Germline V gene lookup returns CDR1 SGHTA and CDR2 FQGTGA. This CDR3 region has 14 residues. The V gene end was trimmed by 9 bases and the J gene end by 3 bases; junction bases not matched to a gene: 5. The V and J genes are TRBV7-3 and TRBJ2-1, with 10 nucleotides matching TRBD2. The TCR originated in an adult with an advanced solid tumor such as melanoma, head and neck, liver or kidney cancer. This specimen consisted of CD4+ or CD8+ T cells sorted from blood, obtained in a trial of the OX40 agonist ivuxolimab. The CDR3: CASSTSGDYNEQFF. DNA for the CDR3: TGTGCCAGTTCTACTAGCGGGGACTACAATGAGCAGTTCTTC.